This TCR beta chain was identified during a study of T cell repertoires in cytomegalovirus infection. This CDR3 has 11 amino acids. V was trimmed by 6 bases and J by 7 bases, leaving 9 bases between them. Germline V gene sequence: CDR1 DFQATT, CDR2 SNEGSKA (reference sequence). This clonotype has just one count. TCRdb processed the reads anew with MiXCR; each CDR3 protein has one entry. The sample has 100,000 or so distinct CDR3 sequences, 20% to 30% seen once; the top ten hold 30% to 40%. Specimen: CD8+ T cells from PBMCs. The receptor's source is a human donor in good health (CMV status not recorded). Some clones in this sample may be carry-over from other donors' samples. V usage is TRBV20-1 and J usage is TRBJ2-2; D is possibly TRBD2 (5 bases). DNA for the CDR3: TGCAGTGCGCAAACTAGCGGGGAGCTGTTTTTT. Its protein is CSAQTSGELFF.